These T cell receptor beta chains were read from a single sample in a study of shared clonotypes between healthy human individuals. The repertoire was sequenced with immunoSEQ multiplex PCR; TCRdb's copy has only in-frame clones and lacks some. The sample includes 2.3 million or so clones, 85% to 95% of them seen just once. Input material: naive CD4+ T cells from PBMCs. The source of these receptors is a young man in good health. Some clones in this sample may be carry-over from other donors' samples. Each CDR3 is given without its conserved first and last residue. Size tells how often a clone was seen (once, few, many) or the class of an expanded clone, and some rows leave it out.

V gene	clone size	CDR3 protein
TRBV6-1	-	AVRNYRGLPVAF
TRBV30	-	AWSVPGGTQY
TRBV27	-	ASSLRSGFTDTQY
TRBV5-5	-	ASSLRQGAGSGQQPQH
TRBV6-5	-	ASSSLGGAYEQY
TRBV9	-	ASSVAIGYGYT
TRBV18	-	ASSPPERQMETQY
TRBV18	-	ASSPGATPRLF
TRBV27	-	ASRRDRGLYEQY
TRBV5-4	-	ASSPAGRDTIY
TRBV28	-	ASREGSVAGARTDTQY
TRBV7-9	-	ASSPGLNLNTGELF
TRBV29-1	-	SAPMGSGETQY
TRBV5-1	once	ASSSVLSSTDTQY
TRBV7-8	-	ASSLGPWTSGRAFPRGGELF
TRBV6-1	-	ASDRGLHEQY
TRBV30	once	AWKEVKGDYQYNEQF
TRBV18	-	ASSNTGTYEQY
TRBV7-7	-	ASSLVKGRGYT
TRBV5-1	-	ASRPRSGANTGELF
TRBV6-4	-	ASSDSWGLADLYEQY
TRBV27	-	ASSSPSSGNQPQH
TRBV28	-	ASSLGGAQRYGYT
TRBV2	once	ASSGQGYQPQH
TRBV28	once	ASSLQGRVTDTQY
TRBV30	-	AWSGTFNQPQH
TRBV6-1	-	ASTQGDWNTYEQY
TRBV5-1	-	ASSLAASPNEKLF
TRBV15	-	ATSTAGARNYGYT
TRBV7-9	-	ASSLRLAGGWSYNEQF
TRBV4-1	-	ASSRVPFYGYT
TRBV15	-	ATSRAGGRGTFGNTIY
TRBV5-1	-	ASSLGTSNQPQH
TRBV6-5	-	ASSWDSLNTGELF
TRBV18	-	ASSPRQADYSNQPQH
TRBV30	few	AWSVPGMMNTEAF
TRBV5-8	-	ASSLARVPTDTQY
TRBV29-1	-	SVVMAGGLNQPQH
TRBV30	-	AWMGPDEQF
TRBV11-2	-	ASSPNAGTDTQY
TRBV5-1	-	ASSLTGVGNQPQH
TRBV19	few	ASSIAGGTEAF
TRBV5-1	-	ASSFQQGLGTEAF